Listed below are T cell receptor beta chains from one sample, sequenced in a study of human T cells and chemical hapten exposure. Using its own MiXCR run on the RACE reads, TCRdb lists one record per CDR3 protein. The table shows approximately 41,000 distinct CDR3 sequences, with just under 4% occurring only once. The sequenced sample was whole blood, obtained in connection with sensitization to the hapten diphenylcyclopropenone (DPC). These receptors were obtained from a man aged 50-60 years with alopecia areata. Some clones in this sample may be carry-over from other donors' samples. Both conserved end residues are part of each CDR3.

V gene	J gene	CDR3 protein
TRBV28	TRBJ2-7	CASSSPRGRSSYEQYF
TRBV7-9	TRBJ1-1	CASSWWTDDTEAFF
TRBV7-2	TRBJ2-2	CASSRSGIRTGELFF
TRBV20-1	TRBJ2-1	CSHMGLAGEQFF
TRBV29-1	TRBJ1-1	CSVGDTGTFF
TRBV4-1	TRBJ2-1	CASSQDLEQFF
TRBV6-5	TRBJ2-7	CASSLLFSSYEQYF
TRBV12-5	TRBJ2-7	CASGLVPDTNGQYF
TRBV4-2	TRBJ2-7	CASSQDIEHYEQYF
TRBV20-1	TRBJ1-4	CSAKQGGEKLFF
TRBV7-2	TRBJ2-5	CATTPTTVQETQYF
TRBV12-3/TRBV12-4	TRBJ2-3	CASSLVGAGGDTQYF
TRBV4-2	TRBJ2-7	CASSQGVSGGAYEQYF
TRBV20-1	TRBJ2-7	CSATLRRTGPYEQYF
TRBV3-1	TRBJ2-1	CASSLGTSGRTYNEQFF
TRBV2	TRBJ2-3	CASTSLMSSGIGTDTQYF
TRBV7-2	TRBJ2-5	CASSLVGQVQETQYF
TRBV15	TRBJ2-7	CATSARQGPYEQYF
TRBV4-1	TRBJ1-4	CASSQVEVGRNNEKLFF
TRBV15	TRBJ1-2	CATSRPGTADYGYTF